Listed here are 28 T cell receptor beta chains from one sample, sequenced in a study of blood T cell repertoires in COVID-19. TCRdb keeps only in-frame clones here, not all; method: immunoSEQ multiplex PCR. The sample lists fewer than 250,000 clones, roughly 84% occurring once. The specimen was PBMCs or T cells enriched from blood (not recorded which). The receptors shown here come from a man between 25 and 39 years old in a cohort exposed to, infected with or recovered from COVID-19 (not recorded which).

The chain recombines TRBV9 with TRBJ1-3; no reliable D call. Trimming cost V 0 bases and J 1 base, with 11 bases left between them. Germline V lookup: CDR1 SGDLS, CDR2 YYNGEE. The CDR3 has 16 amino acids. The CDR3 sequence is CASSVGGTISGNTIYF. The CDR3 coding sequence is TGTGCCAGCAGCGTAGGAGGTACGATATCTGGAAACACCATATATTTT.

The chain carries TRBV7-9 and TRBJ1-5; 7 bases align to TRBD1. The CDR3 has 14 amino acids. Germline V gene lookup returns CDR1 SEHNR and CDR2 FQNEAQ (reference sequence). J lost 1 base, V lost 5 bases, and 2 bases had no gene match. CDR3 region: CASSETGSNQPQHF. The CDR3 nucleotides are TGTGCCAGCAGCGAGACAGGGAGCAATCAGCCCCAGCATTTT.

The chain carries TRBV19 and TRBJ2-3; tentative D call: TRBD2 (6 bases). V shed 4 bases and J shed 4 bases, with 18 bases lying between them. The CDR3 has 16 residues. Per the germline V gene, CDR1 is LNHDA and CDR2 is SQIVND (reference sequence). The CDR3, as DNA: TGTGCCAGTAGTACCCACCCCGGGACTGCGCCAGATACGCAGTATTTT. It translates to CASSTHPGTAPDTQYF.

The CDR3 nucleotides are TGTGCCAGCAGTTACGGCGGGACCACCGGGGAGCTGTTTTTT. Translated: CASSYGGTTGELFF. The rearrangement joins TRBV6-2 or TRBV6-3 to TRBJ2-2; perhaps TRBD2 as D (6 bases). This CDR3 spans 14 amino acids. Trimming shortened V by 2 bases and J by 4 bases, and 8 bases separated the two germline ends. The germline V gene encodes CDR1 MNHEY and CDR2 SVGEGT.

A remark on this clone: At one end, the junction sequence differs from germline, possibly due to a read error. This chain links TRBV7-7 with TRBJ2-2, with 11 bases fitting TRBD2. The V gene's germline CDR1 is SSHAT and CDR2 FNYEAQ (reference sequence). The CDR3 runs 15 residues. The CDR3 reads CASTLAGGPGGELFF. CDR3 in DNA: TGTGCTAGCACCTTAGCGGGAGGGCCCGGAGGGGAGCTGTTTTTT. Combining the CDR3 with reference TRBV7-7 and TRBJ2-2 gives the whole variable domain GAGVSQSPRYKVTKRGQDVTLRCDPISSHATLYWYQQALGQGPEFLTYFNYEAQPDKSGLPSDRFSAERPEGSISTLTIQRTEQRDSAMYRCASTLAGGPGGELFFGEGSRLTVL.

The chain links TRBV5-4 to TRBJ2-2, with 7 bases identical to TRBD2. Germline V gene lookup returns CDR1 SGHNT and CDR2 YYREEE (reference sequence). The V and J ends lost 2 bases and 3 bases, in that order; junction bases with no gene match: 7. The CDR3 is 16 residues long. Here the CDR3 reads CASSFWGRAYTGELFF. CDR3 DNA sequence: TGTGCCAGCAGCTTTTGGGGGAGGGCCTACACCGGGGAGCTGTTTTTT. The full variable domain, with the rest looked up from reference TRBV5-4 and TRBJ2-2, is ETGVTQSPTHLIKTRGQQVTLRCSSQSGHNTVSWYQQALGQGPQFIFQYYREEENGRGNFPPRFSGLQFPNYSSELNVNALELDDSALYLCASSFWGRAYTGELFFGEGSRLTVL.

This CDR3 reads CASSLHTVEGYTF. The DNA of the CDR3 is TGTGCCAGCAGCTTACATACGGTCGAAGGCTACACCTTC. V gene TRBV7-9 combines with J gene TRBJ1-2; D gene uncertain. The ends were cut back, 2 bases at V and 8 bases at J, with 12 bases in the middle. This CDR3 is 13 amino acids long. Germline CDR1 and CDR2: SEHNR and FQNEAQ (reference sequence). The full variable domain, completed using reference TRBV7-9 and TRBJ1-2, is DTGVSQNPRHKITKRGQNVTFRCDPISEHNRLYWYRQTLGQGPEFLTYFQNEAQLEKSRLLSDRFSAERPKGSFSTLEIQRTEQGDSAMYLCASSLHTVEGYTFGSGTRLTVV.

This clone was picked up one time. The chain uses TRBV6-5 and TRBJ2-7, with 7 nucleotides matching TRBD2. V trimming: 7 bases; J trimming: 2 bases; junction bases outside the gene matches: 8. There are 14 residues in the CDR3. Per the germline V gene, CDR1 is MNHEY and CDR2 is SVGAGI. The CDR3: CASMGGQEAYEQYF. The CDR3 nucleotides read TGTGCCAGCATGGGAGGGCAGGAGGCCTACGAGCAGTACTTC.

V and J are TRBV10-3 and TRBJ1-6; tentatively, D is TRBD1 (6 bases). Germline V gives CDR1 ENHRY, CDR2 SYGVKD. V was clipped by 1 base and J by 8 bases, with 15 bases between them. This CDR3 spans 16 amino acids. CDR3 bases: TGTGCCATCAGTGAGTTACAGGGAATACTCCATTCACCCCTCCACTTT. Protein: CAISELQGILHSPLHF.

The chain recombines TRBV7-9 with TRBJ2-7, with TRBD1 as a possible D gene (5 bases). V dropped 4 bases and J dropped 2 bases, with 15 bases sitting between them. Germline assignment: CDR1 SEHNR and CDR2 FQNEAQ (reference sequence). The CDR3 is 15 amino acids. The CDR3 protein is CASSSTAPTPYEQYF. The CDR3 DNA follows: TGTGCCAGCAGCTCGACAGCTCCTACTCCCTACGAGCAGTACTTC.

V is TRBV9 and J is TRBJ2-7; 8 bases match TRBD2. Per the germline V gene, CDR1 is SGDLS and CDR2 is YYNGEE. The CDR3 contains 15 residues. Losses at the gene ends were 4 bases for V and 5 bases for J; bases not matched to a gene: 11. For the CDR3, the DNA is TGTGCCAGCAGCAGTGGGCAATCACTAGCGGACGAGCAGTACTTC. It codes for CASSSGQSLADEQYF. The full variable domain, in which reference TRBV9 and TRBJ2-7 provide the parts outside the CDR3, is DSGVTQTPKHLITATGQRVTLRCSPRSGDLSVYWYQQSLDQGLQFLIQYYNGEERAKGNILERFSAQQFPDLHSELNLSSLELGDSALYFCASSSGQSLADEQYFGPGTRLTVT.

V usage is TRBV15 and J usage is TRBJ1-2; TRBD1 matches 7 bases. Unmatched junction bases numbered 8, after V lost 5 bases and J lost 8 bases. Germline V gives CDR1 LNHNV, CDR2 YYDKDF (reference sequence). The CDR3 covers 13 residues. The CDR3 DNA sequence: TGTGCCACCAGCGACAGGGTGGTGAGCGGCTACACCTTC. It specifies CATSDRVVSGYTF.

This chain's CDR3 is CASSLKTSAFTREQFF. The DNA for the CDR3 is TGTGCCAGCAGCCTCAAGACTAGCGCCTTTACTAGAGAGCAGTTCTTC. The chain recombines TRBV9 with TRBJ2-1; TRBD2 agrees at 8 bases. Germline assignment: CDR1 SGDLS and CDR2 YYNGEE. J was trimmed by 10 bases and V by 4 bases; bases with no gene match: 16. The CDR3 is made up of 16 amino acids.

The chain joins TRBV28 to TRBJ1-5, with D possibly TRBD1 on 6 matching bases. Germline V gene lookup returns CDR1 MDHEN and CDR2 SYDVKM. The CDR3 is made up of 15 amino acids. V dropped 6 bases and J dropped 4 bases, with 16 bases sitting between them. CDR3 sequence: CASRQQGGGNQPQHF. The DNA for the CDR3 is TGTGCCAGCAGACAACAGGGAGGGGGGAATCAGCCCCAGCATTTT.

CDR3 sequence (DNA): TGTGCCACCAGTAACGGGAATCAGCCCCAGCATTTT. Translated, it gives CATSNGNQPQHF. This chain uses TRBV24-1 with TRBJ1-5; D is undetermined. The CDR3 contains 12 residues. From germline, CDR1 is KGHDR and CDR2 SFDVKD. Deletions cut 6 bases from V and 4 bases from J, with 6 bases between.

The rearrangement uses TRBV7-8 and TRBJ2-5, with TRBD1 matching over 8 bases. The V gene's germline CDR1 is SGHVS and CDR2 FQNEAQ. V shed 5 bases, J shed 5 bases, and the junction held 10 bases outside the gene matches. The CDR3 consists of 15 residues. In DNA form, the CDR3 reads TGTGCCAGCAGCCTCGACAGGGGAAATACGGAGACCCAGTACTTC. Translation: CASSLDRGNTETQYF.

The chain links TRBV28 to TRBJ2-7, with 8 nucleotides matching TRBD2. The germline gives CDR1 MDHEN, CDR2 SYDVKM. V trimming: 4 bases; J trimming: 2 bases; junction bases outside the gene matches: 7. This CDR3 contains 15 residues. CDR3 in amino acids: CASSSKREWTYEQYF. CDR3 sequence (DNA): TGTGCCAGCAGTTCGAAGCGGGAGTGGACCTACGAGCAGTACTTC.

As DNA, the CDR3 is TGTGCCAGCAGCCGACTAGACTACGAGCAGTACTTC. This codes for CASSRLDYEQYF. The V call is TRBV12-3 or TRBV12-4, the J call TRBJ2-7; D perhaps matches TRBD2 (6 bases). CDR3 length: 12 residues. V lost 6 bases to trimming and J lost 3 bases, with 9 bases between them.

This clone has just one count. The chain has TRBV7-9 and TRBJ1-2, with 7 bases aligning to TRBD1. CDR3 size: 16 residues. CDR1 is SEHNR and CDR2 is FQNEAQ in the germline V gene (reference sequence). V lost 4 bases to trimming and J lost 3 bases; unmatched junction nucleotides: 11. The CDR3 region is CASSSADKGADYGYTF. The CDR3 nucleotides are TGTGCCAGCAGCTCAGCCGATAAGGGGGCTGACTATGGCTACACCTTC.

The table lists this clone with a count of one. This chain joins TRBV7-2 and TRBJ2-7, with 8 bases identical to TRBD2. This CDR3 has 15 amino acids. Germline trimming cut 5 bases from V and 4 bases from J; bases unmatched to any gene: 10. Looked up from germline, CDR1 is SGHTA and CDR2 is FQGNSA. The CDR3 DNA sequence: TGTGCCAGCAGCGCCCCGGGACTAGGTGTGTACGAGCAGTACTTC. Its translation is CASSAPGLGVYEQYF.

The count of this clone is one. This chain joins TRBV7-3 and TRBJ2-5, with TRBD2 as a possible D gene (5 bases). Between the trimmed V and J ends, which lost 6 bases and 0 bases, there was a span of 14 bases. Per the germline V gene, CDR1 is SGHTA and CDR2 is FQGTGA. The length of the CDR3 is 15 residues. CDR3 nucleotide sequence: TGTGCCAGCAGTGAGGGCTATACCTACCAAGAGACCCAGTACTTC. Protein sequence: CASSEGYTYQETQYF. Drawing the rest from reference TRBV7-3 and TRBJ2-5, the complete variable domain is GAGVSQTPSNKVTEKGKYVELRCDPISGHTALYWYRQSLGQGPEFLIYFQGTGAADDSGLPNDRFFAVRPEGSVSTLKIQRTERGDSAVYLCASSEGYTYQETQYFGPGTRLLVL.

The gene calls are TRBV2 and TRBJ1-5; D gene ambiguous. Between the trimmed V and J ends, which lost 6 bases and 0 bases, there was a span of 9 bases. Germline lookup yields CDR1 SNHLY and CDR2 FYNNEI. CDR3 size: 14 residues. The CDR3 here is CASRGGFSNQPQHF. In DNA, the CDR3 is TGTGCCAGCAGGGGAGGGTTTAGCAATCAGCCCCAGCATTTT.

This chain joins TRBV28 and TRBJ1-2, with 7 bases lining up with TRBD1. Germline loops: CDR1 MDHEN, CDR2 SYDVKM. Unmatched junction bases numbered 5, after V lost 10 bases and J lost 3 bases. The CDR3 is 12 residues long. CDR3 nucleotide sequence: TGTGCCACAGAGGGACAGCACTATGGCTACACCTTC. This codes for CATEGQHYGYTF.

The CDR3 nucleotides are TGTGCCAGCAGCGCCCGGACTAGCGGGGGTGAGCAGTTCTTC. Protein product: CASSARTSGGEQFF. The genes are TRBV9 and TRBJ2-1; 13 bases map to TRBD2. V gave up 3 bases and J gave up 9 bases; unmatched junction bases: 3. Germline assignment: CDR1 SGDLS and CDR2 YYNGEE. The CDR3 sequence is 14 residues long.

The J gene is TRBJ2-5, the V gene TRBV18; 7 positions agree with TRBD1. Germline V gene data show CDR1 as KGHSH and CDR2 as LQKENI. J was trimmed by 1 base and V by 6 bases; bases with no gene match: 5. The CDR3 totals 14 residues. The CDR3 is CASSRRDSQETQYF. The CDR3, as DNA: TGTGCCAGCTCGCGCCGGGACAGCCAAGAGACCCAGTACTTC. Looking up the rest from reference TRBV18 and TRBJ2-5 gives the full variable domain: NAGVMQNPRHLVRRRGQEARLRCSPMKGHSHVYWYRQLPEEGLKFMVYLQKENIIDESGMPKERFSAEFPKEGPSILRIQQVVRGDSAAYFCASSRRDSQETQYFGPGTRLLVL.

The CDR3 here is CASSLSDRASYEQYF. CDR3 in DNA: TGTGCCAGCAGCTTAAGTGACAGGGCGTCCTACGAGCAGTACTTC. The chain employs TRBV7-9 and TRBJ2-7, with 7 bases identical to TRBD1. Germline values: CDR1 SEHNR, CDR2 FQNEAQ (reference sequence). The CDR3 runs to 15 residues. The trim removed 2 bases at V and 1 base at J, leaving 5 bases unmatched.

This clone was recorded only once. The chain links TRBV6-5 to TRBJ1-5, with D maybe TRBD1 (5 bases). The CDR3 contains 14 residues. Germline CDR1 MNHEY, CDR2 SVGAGI. V was pared by 10 bases and J by 1 base, with 14 bases between. Written as DNA, the CDR3 is TGTGCCACCAATGGCGGGGGAAGCAATCAGCCCCAGCATTTT. As protein: CATNGGGSNQPQHF.

V usage is TRBV13 and J usage is TRBJ2-3, with 10 nucleotides matching TRBD2. The germline gives CDR1 PRHDT, CDR2 FYEKMQ (reference sequence). Trimming removed 2 bases from V and 8 bases from J; junction bases left unmatched: 7. The CDR3 covers 15 residues. The CDR3 sequence is CASSLLTSGFFTQYF. The CDR3 DNA reads as TGTGCCAGCAGCTTATTGACTAGCGGGTTCTTTACGCAGTATTTT.